This T cell receptor (beta chain) was sequenced during a study of cytomegalovirus exposure and HLA in healthy donors. Study-wide findings and caveats: An analysis done earlier found most TCR beta V segments productive about 87% or about 30% of the time. It was in a later analysis that TCR association rates were seen to vary by HLA locus, highest for DRB1 and lowest for HLA-C. It was only CMV serostatus that was available as immune exposure information.

The PCR ran on 60 Vbeta and 13 Jbeta primers. Measured with immunoSEQ multiplex PCR; TCRdb has only the in-frame clones, and not every one. The data contain about 190,000 clones, 74% of them seen just once; the ten biggest clones take up 2.5% to 4%. On this clone itself: Its cognate antigen is unknown.

V shed 7 bases, J shed 7 bases, and the junction held 5 bases outside the gene matches. The CDR3 sequence is 14 residues long. From germline, CDR1 is MNHNY and CDR2 SVGAGI (reference sequence). The gene calls are TRBV6-6 and TRBJ2-1; 12 bases line up with TRBD2. Sequenced: PBMCs. The sequence derives from a woman aged 25 to 39 in good health and CMV-seropositive. The CDR3: CASIGLAGSNEQFF. The DNA of the CDR3 is TGTGCCAGCATCGGACTAGCGGGAAGTAATGAGCAGTTCTTC.